This TCR beta chain is from a study of T cells in Graves' hyperthyroidism and ophthalmopathy. Study summary: Before treatment of any kind, peripheral blood was taken at initial diagnosis.

The CDR3 loop spans 15 amino acids. Germline loops: CDR1 SNHLY, CDR2 FYNNEI. The V end lost 6 bases, the J end lost 0 bases, and 12 bases lay between the germline ends. Hyperthyroidism, newly diagnosed and lasting under 2 months, affected patients aged 18 to 65. Uncontrolled infections, other autoimmune diseases, pregnancy or lactation led to exclusion of patients. Amplification of TCR beta CDR3 regions used RNA as the template. A set of HTBI primers served as the primers for a first-round RT-PCR of the TCR CDR3. TCRdb fed the multiplex PCR reads into MiXCR, producing one record per CDR3 protein. This sample carries approximately 740,000 distinct CDR3 sequences, around 15% of them seen once, and the ten largest clones take 9.5% to 13%. In its sample, this clonotype was seen many times.

The chain joins TRBV2 to TRBJ2-1; the D gene is possibly TRBD1 (5 bases). Material for sequencing was blood. This TCR was recovered from a woman between 18 and 29 years old with Graves' hyperthyroidism. The DNA of the CDR3 is TGTGCCAGCAGGGACACCAGCTCCTCCTACAATGAGCAGTTCTTC. It codes for CASRDTSSSYNEQFF.